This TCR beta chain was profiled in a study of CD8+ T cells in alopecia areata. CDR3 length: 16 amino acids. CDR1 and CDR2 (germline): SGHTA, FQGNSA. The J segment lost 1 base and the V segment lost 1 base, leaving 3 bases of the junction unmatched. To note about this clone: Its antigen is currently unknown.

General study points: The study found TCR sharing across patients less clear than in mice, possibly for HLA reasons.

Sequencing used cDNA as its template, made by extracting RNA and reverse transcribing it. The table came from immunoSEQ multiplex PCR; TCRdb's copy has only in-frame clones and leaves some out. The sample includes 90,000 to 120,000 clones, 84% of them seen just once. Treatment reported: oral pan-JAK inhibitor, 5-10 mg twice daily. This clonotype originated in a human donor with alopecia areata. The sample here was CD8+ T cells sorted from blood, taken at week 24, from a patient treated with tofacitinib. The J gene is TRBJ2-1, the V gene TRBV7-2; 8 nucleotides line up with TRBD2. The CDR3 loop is CASSLVSGGSYNEQFF. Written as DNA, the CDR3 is TGTGCCAGCAGCTTAGTGTCGGGGGGGTCCTACAATGAGCAGTTCTTC.